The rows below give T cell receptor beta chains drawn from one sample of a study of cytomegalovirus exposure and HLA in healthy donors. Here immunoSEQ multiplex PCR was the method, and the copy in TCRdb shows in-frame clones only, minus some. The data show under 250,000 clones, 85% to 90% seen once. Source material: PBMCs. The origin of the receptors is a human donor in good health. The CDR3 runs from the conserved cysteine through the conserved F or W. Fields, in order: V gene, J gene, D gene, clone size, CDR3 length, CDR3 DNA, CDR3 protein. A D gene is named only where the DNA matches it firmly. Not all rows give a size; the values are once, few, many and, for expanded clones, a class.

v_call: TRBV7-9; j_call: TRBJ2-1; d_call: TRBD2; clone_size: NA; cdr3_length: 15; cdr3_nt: TGTGCCAGCAGCTTTCGGACTAGCGCGAACAATGAGCAGTTCTTC; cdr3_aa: CASSFRTSANNEQFF
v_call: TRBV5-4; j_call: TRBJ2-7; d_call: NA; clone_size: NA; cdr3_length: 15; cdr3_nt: TGTGCCAGCTCAGATGGCGTCGCGGGATCCTACGAGCAGTACTTC; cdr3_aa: CASSDGVAGSYEQYF
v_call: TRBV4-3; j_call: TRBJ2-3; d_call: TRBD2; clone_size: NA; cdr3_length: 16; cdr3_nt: TGCGCCAGCAGCTGGACTAGCGGGGGAAGCACAGATACGCAGTATTTT; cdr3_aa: CASSWTSGGSTDTQYF
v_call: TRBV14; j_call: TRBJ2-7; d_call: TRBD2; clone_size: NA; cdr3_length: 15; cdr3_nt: TGTGCCAGCAGCCAGCTAGCGGGAGTCGGGTACGAGCAGTACTTC; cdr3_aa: CASSQLAGVGYEQYF
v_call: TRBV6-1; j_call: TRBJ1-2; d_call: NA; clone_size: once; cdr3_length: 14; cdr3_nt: TGTGCCAGCAGTGAACAGACACGGGGCTATGGCTACACCTTC; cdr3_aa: CASSEQTRGYGYTF
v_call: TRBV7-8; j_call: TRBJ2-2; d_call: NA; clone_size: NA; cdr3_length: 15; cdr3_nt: TGTGCCAGCAGCCCCCGGGGTACGAACACCGGGGAGCTGTTTTTT; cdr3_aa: CASSPRGTNTGELFF
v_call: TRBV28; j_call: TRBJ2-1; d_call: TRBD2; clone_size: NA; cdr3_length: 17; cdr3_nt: TGTGCCAGCAGCCGAGGACTAGCGGGAGGCAGTTTGAATGAGCAGTTCTTC; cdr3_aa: CASSRGLAGGSLNEQFF
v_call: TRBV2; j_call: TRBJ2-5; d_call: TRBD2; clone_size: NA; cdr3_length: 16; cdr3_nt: TGTGCCAGACGGGGACTAGCGGGAGGTAATCAAGAGACCCAGTACTTC; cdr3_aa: CARRGLAGGNQETQYF
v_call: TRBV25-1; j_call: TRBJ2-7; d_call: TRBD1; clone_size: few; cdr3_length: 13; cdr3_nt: TGTGCCACCTTCGGGGACAGGGGCTACGAGCAGTACTTC; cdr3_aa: CATFGDRGYEQYF
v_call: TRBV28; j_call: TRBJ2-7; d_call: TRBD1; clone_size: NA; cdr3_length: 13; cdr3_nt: TGTGCCAGCAGTCCGGACAGGGCCTACGAGCAGTACTTC; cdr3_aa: CASSPDRAYEQYF
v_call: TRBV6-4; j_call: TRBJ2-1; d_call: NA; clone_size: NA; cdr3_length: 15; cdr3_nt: TGTGCCAGCAGGAGGGACACGAGCTCCTACAATGAGCAGTTCTTC; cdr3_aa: CASRRDTSSYNEQFF
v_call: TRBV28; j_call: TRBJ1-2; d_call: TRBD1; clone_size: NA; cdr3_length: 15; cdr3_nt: TGTGCCAGCAGTGGGACAGGGGTCGGGAACTATGGCTACACCTTC; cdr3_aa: CASSGTGVGNYGYTF
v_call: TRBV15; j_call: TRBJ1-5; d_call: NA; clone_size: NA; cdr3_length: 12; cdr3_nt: TGTGCCACCTCGCGAGGGAATCAGCCCCAGCATTTT; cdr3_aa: CATSRGNQPQHF
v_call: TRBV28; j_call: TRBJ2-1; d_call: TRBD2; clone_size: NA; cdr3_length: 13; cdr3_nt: TGTGCCAGCAGTTTCGGGGGGGTCAATGAGCAGTTCTTC; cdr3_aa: CASSFGGVNEQFF
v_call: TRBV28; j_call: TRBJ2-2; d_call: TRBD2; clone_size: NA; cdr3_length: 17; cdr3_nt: TGTGCCAGCAGTCCGAGGGGACTAGCGGGACACACCGGGGAGCTGTTTTTT; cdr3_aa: CASSPRGLAGHTGELFF
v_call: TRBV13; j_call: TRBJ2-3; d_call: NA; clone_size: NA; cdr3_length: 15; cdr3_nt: TGTGCCAGCAGGGGTACGAGCGGGAGCACAGATACGCAGTATTTT; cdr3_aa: CASRGTSGSTDTQYF
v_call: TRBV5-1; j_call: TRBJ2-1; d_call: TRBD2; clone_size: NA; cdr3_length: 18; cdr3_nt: TGCGCCAGCAGCTGGGGACTAGCGGGCAAAAGAGCCTACAATGAGCAGTTCTTC; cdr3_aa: CASSWGLAGKRAYNEQFF
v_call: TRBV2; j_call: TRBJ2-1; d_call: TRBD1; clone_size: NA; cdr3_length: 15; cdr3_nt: TGTGCCAGCAGTGCGGGACAGGGGGTTGTCAATGAGCAGTTCTTC; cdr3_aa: CASSAGQGVVNEQFF
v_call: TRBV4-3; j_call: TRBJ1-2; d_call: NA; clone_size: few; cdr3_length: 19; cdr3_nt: TGCGCCAGCAGCCAAGACCAAAAATTCCCAGGGCAATTTTACTATGGCTACACCTTC; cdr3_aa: CASSQDQKFPGQFYYGYTF
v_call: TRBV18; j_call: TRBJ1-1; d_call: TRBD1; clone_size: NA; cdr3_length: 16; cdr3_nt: TGTGCCAGCTCCCCGGGACAGGGGGCGCGGAGCACTGAAGCTTTCTTT; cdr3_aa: CASSPGQGARSTEAFF
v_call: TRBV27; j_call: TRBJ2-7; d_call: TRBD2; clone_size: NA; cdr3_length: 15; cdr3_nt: TGTGCCAGCAGACCCCGACTAGCCCCATCCTACGAGCAGTACTTC; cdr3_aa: CASRPRLAPSYEQYF
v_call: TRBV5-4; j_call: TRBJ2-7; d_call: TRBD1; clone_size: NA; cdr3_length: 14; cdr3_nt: TGTGCCAGCAGCTCTACAGGGGGTCCCTACGAGCAGTACTTC; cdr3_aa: CASSSTGGPYEQYF
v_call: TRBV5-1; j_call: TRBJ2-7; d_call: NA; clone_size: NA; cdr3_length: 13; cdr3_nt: TGCGCCAGCAGCGGGACATTTGCCTACGAGCAGTACTTC; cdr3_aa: CASSGTFAYEQYF
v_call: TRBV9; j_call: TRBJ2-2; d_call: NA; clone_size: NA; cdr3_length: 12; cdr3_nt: TGTGCCAGCAGCGCTATAAGCGGGGAGCTGTTTTTT; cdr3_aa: CASSAISGELFF
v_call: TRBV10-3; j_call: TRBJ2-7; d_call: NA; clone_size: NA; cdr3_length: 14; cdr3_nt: TGTGCCATCAGACCACAGGGACCAACCTACGAGCAGTACTTC; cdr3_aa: CAIRPQGPTYEQYF
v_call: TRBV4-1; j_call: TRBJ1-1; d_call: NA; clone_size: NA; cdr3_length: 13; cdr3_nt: TGCGCCAGCAGCCAAGATCGGTTTTCTGAAGCTTTCTTT; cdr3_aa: CASSQDRFSEAFF
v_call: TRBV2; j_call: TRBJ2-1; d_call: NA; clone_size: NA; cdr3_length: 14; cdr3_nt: TGTGCCAGCAATAAGCGTGACTCCTACAATGAGCAGTTCTTC; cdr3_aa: CASNKRDSYNEQFF
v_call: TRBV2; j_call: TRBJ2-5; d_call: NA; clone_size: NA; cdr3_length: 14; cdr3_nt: TGTGCCAGCAGTGGGGGGGTCATGAGAGAGACCCAGTACTTC; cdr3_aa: CASSGGVMRETQYF